This T cell receptor beta chain comes out of a study of blood T cell repertoires in COVID-19. Study-level information: The United States, Italy and Spain were the sources of the acute and convalescent COVID-19 samples. PBMCs, B-cell-depleted T cells, or T cells were the source of the cDNA or gDNA that made up the material.

The CDR3 runs to 15 residues. Trimming took 6 bases from V and 1 from J; bases not matched to a gene: 3. CDR1 and CDR2 (germline): MNHNY, SVGAGI (reference sequence). How the authors handled the data: Estimation of nucleated cell counts was performed using reference gene primer amplification. The table came from immunoSEQ multiplex PCR; TCRdb's copy has only in-frame clones and leaves some out. V, J and clone size derive from that table, while D and trimming were established from the DNA sequence. The sample carries more than 90,000 clones, around 90% recorded once. The genes are TRBV6-6 and TRBJ2-7; 13 positions match TRBD2. The sequencing sample was made of peripheral blood. This clonotype was sampled from a human donor in a cohort sampled during active COVID-19. The CDR3 loop reads CASRSGLAGSYEQYF. CDR3 nucleotides: TGTGCCAGCAGATCGGGACTAGCGGGATCCTACGAGCAGTACTTC.